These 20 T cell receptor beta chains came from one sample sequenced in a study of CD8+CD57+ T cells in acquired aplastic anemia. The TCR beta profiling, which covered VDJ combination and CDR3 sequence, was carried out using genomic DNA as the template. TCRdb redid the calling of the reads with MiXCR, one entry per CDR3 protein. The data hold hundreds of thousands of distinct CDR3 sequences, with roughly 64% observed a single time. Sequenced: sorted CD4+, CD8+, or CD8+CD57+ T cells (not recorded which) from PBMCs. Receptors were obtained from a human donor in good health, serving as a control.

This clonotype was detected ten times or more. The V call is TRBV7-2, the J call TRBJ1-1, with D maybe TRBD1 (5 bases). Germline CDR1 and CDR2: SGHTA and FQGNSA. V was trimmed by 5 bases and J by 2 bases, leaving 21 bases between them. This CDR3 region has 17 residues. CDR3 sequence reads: CASSRGLDGIINTEAFF. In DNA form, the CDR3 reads TGTGCCAGCAGCCGGGGCCTGGACGGGATAATTAACACTGAAGCTTTCTTT.

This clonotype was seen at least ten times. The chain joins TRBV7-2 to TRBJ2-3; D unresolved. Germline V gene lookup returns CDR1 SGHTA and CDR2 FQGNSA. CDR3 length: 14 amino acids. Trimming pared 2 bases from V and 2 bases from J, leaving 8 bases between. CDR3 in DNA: TGTGCCAGCAGCTTATTCTGGACCACAGATACGCAGTATTTT. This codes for CASSLFWTTDTQYF.

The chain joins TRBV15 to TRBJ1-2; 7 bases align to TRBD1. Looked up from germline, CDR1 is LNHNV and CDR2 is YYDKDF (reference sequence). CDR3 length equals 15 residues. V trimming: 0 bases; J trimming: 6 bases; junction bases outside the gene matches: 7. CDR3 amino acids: CATSRDKGAGNGYTF. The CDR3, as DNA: TGTGCCACCAGCAGAGACAAGGGGGCTGGCAATGGCTACACCTTC.

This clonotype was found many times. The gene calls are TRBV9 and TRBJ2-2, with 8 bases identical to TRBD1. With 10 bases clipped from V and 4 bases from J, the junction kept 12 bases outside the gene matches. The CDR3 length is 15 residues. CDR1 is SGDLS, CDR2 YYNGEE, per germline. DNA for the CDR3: TGTGCCTTACGCGCTTCTACAGGGGGCACCGGGGAGCTGTTTTTT. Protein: CALRASTGGTGELFF.

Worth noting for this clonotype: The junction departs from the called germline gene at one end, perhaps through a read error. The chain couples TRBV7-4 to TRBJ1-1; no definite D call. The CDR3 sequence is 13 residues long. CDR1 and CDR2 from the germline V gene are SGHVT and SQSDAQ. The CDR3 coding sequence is TGTGCCAGCAGCCCTTCGGGAAACCCTGAAGATTTCTTT. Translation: CASSPSGNPEDFF.

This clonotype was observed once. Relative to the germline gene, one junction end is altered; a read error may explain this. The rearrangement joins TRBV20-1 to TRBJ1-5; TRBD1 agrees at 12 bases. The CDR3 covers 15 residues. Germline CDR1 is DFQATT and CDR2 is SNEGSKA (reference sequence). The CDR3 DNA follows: TGCAGTGCTAGTGGGACAGGGGGCGCGGTTCAGCCTCAGCATTTT. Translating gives CSASGTGGAVQPQHF.

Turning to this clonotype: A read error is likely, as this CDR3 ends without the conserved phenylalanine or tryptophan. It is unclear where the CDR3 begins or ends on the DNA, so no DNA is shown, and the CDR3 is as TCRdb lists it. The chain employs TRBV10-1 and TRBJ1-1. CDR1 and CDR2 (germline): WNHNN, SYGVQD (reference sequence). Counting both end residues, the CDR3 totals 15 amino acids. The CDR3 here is CAISESRQGVSEAFG.

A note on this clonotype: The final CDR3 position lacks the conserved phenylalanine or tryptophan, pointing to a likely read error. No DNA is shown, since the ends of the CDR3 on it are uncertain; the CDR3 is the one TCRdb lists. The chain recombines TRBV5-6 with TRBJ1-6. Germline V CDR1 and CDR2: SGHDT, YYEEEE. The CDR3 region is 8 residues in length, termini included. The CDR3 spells CASSLVPS.

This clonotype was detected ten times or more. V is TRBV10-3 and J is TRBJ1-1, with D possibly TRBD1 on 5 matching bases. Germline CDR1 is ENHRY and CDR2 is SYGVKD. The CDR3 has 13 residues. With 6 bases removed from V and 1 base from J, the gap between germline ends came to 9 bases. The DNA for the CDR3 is TGTGCCATCAGACGGGACCCGAACACTGAAGCTTTCTTT. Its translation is CAIRRDPNTEAFF.

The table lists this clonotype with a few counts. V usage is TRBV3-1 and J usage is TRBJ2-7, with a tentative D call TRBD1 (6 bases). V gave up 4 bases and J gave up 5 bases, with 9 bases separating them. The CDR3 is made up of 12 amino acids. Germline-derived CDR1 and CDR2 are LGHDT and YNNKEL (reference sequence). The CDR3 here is CASSLGGHEQYF. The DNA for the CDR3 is TGTGCCAGCAGCCTAGGGGGACACGAGCAGTACTTC.

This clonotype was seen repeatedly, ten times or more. The DNA for the CDR3 is TGTGCCAGCAGTTCCGGGGTGACTTTAGAGCAGTACTTC. Protein sequence: CASSSGVTLEQYF. The V gene is TRBV6-6, the J gene TRBJ2-7; D is possibly TRBD2 (5 bases). The CDR3 runs to 13 residues. Germline-derived CDR1 and CDR2 are MNHNY and SVGAGI (reference sequence). V was cut by 4 bases and J by 7 bases, with 14 bases left in between.

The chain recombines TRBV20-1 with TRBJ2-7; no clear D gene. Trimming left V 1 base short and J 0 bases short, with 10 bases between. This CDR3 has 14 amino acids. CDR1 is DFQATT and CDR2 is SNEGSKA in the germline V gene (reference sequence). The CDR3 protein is CSARGSVSSYEQYF. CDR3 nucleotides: TGCAGTGCTAGAGGGAGCGTTAGCTCCTACGAGCAGTACTTC.

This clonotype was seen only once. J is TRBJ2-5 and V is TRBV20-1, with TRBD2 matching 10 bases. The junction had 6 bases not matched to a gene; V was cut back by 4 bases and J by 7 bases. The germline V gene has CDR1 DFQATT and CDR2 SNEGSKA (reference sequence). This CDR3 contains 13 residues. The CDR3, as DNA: TGCAGTGCTACCTTAGCGGGGGGCGGGACCCAGTACTTC. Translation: CSATLAGGGTQYF.

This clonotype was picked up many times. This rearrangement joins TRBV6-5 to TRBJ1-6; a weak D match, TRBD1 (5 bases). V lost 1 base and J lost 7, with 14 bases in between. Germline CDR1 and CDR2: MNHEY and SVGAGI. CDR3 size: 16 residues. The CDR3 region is CASSYLRGEGNSPLHF. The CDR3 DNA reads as TGTGCCAGCAGTTACTTGAGAGGGGAAGGCAATTCACCCCTCCACTTT.

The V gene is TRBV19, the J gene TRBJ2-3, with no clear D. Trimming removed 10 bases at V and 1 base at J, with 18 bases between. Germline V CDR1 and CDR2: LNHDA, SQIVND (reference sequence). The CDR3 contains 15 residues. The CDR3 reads CANSPSVGRTDTQYF. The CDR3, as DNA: TGTGCCAATAGCCCCTCCGTGGGCCGCACAGATACGCAGTATTTT.

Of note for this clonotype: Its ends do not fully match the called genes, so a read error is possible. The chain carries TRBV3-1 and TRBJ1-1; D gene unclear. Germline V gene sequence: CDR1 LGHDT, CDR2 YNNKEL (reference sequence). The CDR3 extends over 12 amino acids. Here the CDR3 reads CASSHLNTEALF. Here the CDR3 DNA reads TGTGCCAGCAGCCACCTGAACACTGAAGCTCTCTTT.

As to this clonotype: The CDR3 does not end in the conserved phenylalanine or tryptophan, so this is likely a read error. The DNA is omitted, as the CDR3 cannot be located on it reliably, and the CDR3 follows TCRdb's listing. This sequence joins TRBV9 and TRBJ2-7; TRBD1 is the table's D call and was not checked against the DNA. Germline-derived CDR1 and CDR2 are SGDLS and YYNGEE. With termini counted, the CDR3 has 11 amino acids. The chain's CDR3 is CASSAEDGDLY.

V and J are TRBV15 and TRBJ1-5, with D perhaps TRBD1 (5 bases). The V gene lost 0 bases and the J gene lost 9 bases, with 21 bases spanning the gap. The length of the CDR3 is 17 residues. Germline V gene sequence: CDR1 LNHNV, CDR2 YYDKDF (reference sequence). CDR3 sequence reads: CATSRDEGGETGRPQHF. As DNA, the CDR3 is TGTGCCACCAGCAGAGATGAGGGAGGGGAGACGGGGAGGCCCCAGCATTTT.

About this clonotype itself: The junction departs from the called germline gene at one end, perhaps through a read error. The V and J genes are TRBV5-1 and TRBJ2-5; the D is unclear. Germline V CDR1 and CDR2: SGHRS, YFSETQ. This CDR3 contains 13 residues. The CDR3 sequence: CASSRRLLHTQYF. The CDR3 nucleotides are TGTGCCAGCAGCCGACGACTTCTACACACCCAGTACTTC. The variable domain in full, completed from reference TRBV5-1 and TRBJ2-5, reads KAGVTQTPRYLIKTRGQQVTLSCSPISGHRSVSWYQQTPGQGLQFLFEYFSETQRNKGNFPGRFSGRQFSNSRSEMNVSTLELGDSALYLCASSRRLLHTQYFGPGTRLLVL.

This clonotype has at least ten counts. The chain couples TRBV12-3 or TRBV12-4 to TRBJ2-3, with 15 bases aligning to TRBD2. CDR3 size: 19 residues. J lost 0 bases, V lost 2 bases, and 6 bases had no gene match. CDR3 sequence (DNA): TGTGCCAGCAGTTTAAGGTGGACTAGCGGGGGGGAAAGCACAGATACGCAGTATTTT. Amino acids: CASSLRWTSGGESTDTQYF.